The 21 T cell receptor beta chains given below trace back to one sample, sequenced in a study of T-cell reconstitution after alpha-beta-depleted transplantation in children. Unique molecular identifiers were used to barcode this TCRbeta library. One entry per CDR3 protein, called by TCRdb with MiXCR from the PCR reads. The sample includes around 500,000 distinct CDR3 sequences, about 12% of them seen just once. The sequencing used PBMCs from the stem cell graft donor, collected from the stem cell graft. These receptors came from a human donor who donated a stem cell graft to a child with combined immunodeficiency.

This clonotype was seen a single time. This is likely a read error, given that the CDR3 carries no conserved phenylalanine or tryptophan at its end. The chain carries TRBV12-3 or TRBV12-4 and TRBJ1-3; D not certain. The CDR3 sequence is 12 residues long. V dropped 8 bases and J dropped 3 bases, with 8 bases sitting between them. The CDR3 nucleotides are TGTGCCAGCGTCAGTTTTGGAAACACCATATATTGT. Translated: CASVSFGNTIYC.

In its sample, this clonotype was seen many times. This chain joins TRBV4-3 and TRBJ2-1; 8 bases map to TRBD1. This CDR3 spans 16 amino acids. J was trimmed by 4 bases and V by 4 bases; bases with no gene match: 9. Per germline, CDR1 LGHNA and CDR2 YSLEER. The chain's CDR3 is CASSRGQGQPYNEQFF. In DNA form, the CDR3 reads TGCGCCAGCAGCCGAGGACAGGGACAGCCTTACAATGAGCAGTTCTTC.

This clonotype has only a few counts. The CDR3 loop is CASSLVGGGSSYNEQFF. CDR3 in DNA: TGCGCCAGCAGCCTCGTAGGGGGGGGGAGCTCCTACAATGAGCAGTTCTTC. The rearrangement links TRBV4-1 to TRBJ2-1, with D possibly being TRBD2 (7 bases). The germline CDR1 and CDR2 sequences are MGHRA and YSYEKL. Trimming left V 4 bases short and J 0 bases short, with 16 bases between. The CDR3 runs 17 residues.

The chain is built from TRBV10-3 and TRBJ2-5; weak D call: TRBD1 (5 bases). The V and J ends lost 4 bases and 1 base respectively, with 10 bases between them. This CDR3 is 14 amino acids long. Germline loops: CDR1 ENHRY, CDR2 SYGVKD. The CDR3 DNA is TGTGCCATCAGTGGGACATTATCCCAAGAGACCCAGTACTTC. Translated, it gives CAISGTLSQETQYF.

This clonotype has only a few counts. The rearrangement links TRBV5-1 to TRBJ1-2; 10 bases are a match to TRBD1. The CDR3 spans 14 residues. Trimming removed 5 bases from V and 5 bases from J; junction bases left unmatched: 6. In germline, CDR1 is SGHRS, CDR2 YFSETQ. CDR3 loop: CASSGTGDRYGYTF. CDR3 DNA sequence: TGCGCCAGCAGTGGGACAGGGGATCGGTATGGCTACACCTTC.

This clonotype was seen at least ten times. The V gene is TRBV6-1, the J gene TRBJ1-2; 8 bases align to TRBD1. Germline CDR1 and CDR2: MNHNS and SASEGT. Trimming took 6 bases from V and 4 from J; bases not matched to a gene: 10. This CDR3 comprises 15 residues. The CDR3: CASRISDRAGYGYTF. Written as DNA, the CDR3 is TGTGCCAGCAGGATATCGGACAGGGCGGGCTATGGCTACACCTTC.

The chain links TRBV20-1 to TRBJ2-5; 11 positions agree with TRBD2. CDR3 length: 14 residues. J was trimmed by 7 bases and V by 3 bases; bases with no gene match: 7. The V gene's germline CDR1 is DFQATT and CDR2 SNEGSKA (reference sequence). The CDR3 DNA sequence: TGCAGTGCTAGGGATAGCGGGGGGGCGGGGACCCAGTACTTC. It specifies CSARDSGGAGTQYF.

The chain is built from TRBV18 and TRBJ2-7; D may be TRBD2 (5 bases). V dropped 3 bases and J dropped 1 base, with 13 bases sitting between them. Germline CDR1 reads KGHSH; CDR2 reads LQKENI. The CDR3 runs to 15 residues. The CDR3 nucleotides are TGTGCCAGCTCACCCTTTAGCGAAGCTTCCTACGAGCAGTACTTC. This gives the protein CASSPFSEASYEQYF.

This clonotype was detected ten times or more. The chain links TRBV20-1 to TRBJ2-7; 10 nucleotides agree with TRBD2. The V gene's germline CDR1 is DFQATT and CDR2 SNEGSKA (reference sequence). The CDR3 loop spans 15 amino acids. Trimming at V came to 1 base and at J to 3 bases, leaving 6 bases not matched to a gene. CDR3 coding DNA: TGCAGTGCTAGAGCCCTAGCGGGGGTTTTCTACGAGCAGTACTTC. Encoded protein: CSARALAGVFYEQYF.

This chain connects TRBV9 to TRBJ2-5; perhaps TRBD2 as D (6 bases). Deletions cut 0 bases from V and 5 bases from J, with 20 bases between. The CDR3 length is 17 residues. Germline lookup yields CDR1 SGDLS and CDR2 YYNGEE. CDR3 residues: CASSVVPGPSGGETQYF. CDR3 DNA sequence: TGTGCCAGCAGCGTAGTTCCGGGACCCAGTGGGGGGGAGACCCAGTACTTC.

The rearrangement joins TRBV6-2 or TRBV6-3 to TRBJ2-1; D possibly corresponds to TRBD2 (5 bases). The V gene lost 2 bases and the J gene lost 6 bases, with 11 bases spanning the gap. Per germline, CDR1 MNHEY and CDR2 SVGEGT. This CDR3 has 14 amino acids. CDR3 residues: CASSYGGTVNEQFF. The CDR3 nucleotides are TGTGCCAGCAGTTACGGAGGAACGGTCAATGAGCAGTTCTTC.

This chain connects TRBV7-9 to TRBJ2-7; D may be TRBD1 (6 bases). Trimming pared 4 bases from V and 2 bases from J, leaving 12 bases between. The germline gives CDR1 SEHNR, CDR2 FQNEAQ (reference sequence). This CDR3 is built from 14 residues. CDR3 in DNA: TGTGCCAGCAGCTCGCAGGGGCTCCCCTACGAGCAGTACTTC. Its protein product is CASSSQGLPYEQYF.

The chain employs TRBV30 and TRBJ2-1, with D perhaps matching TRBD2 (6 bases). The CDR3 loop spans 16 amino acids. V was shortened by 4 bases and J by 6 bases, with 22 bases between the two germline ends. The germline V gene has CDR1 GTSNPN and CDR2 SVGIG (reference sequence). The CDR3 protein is CAWTVDPPSGGNEQFF. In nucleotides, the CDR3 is TGTGCCTGGACCGTCGACCCTCCATCCGGGGGCAATGAGCAGTTCTTC.

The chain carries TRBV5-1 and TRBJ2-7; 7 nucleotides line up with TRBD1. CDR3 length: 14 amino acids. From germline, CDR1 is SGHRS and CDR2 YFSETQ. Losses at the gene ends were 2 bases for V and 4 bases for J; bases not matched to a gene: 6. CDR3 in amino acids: CASSFDRAPYEQYF. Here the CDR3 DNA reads TGCGCCAGCAGCTTCGACAGGGCCCCGTACGAGCAGTACTTC.

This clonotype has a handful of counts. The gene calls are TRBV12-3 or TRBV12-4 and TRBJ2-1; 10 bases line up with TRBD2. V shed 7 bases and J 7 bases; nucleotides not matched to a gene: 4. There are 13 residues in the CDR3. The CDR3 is CASNSGLANEQFF. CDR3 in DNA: TGTGCCAGCAACTCGGGACTAGCGAATGAGCAGTTCTTC.

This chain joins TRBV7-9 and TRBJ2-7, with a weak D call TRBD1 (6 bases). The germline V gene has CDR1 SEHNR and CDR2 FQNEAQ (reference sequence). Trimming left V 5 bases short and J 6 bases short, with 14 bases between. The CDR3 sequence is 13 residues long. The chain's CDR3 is CASSIGGVGEQYF. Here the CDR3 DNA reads TGTGCCAGCAGCATAGGGGGTGTGGGCGAGCAGTACTTC. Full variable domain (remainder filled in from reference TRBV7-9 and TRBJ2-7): DTGVSQNPRHKITKRGQNVTFRCDPISEHNRLYWYRQTLGQGPEFLTYFQNEAQLEKSRLLSDRFSAERPKGSFSTLEIQRTEQGDSAMYLCASSIGGVGEQYFGPGTRLTVT.

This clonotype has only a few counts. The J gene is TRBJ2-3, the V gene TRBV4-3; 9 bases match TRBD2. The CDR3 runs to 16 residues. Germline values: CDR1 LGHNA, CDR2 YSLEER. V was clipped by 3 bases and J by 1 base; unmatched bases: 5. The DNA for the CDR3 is TGCGCCAGCAGCCAGGATAGCGGGGGAGGCACAGATACGCAGTATTTT. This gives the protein CASSQDSGGGTDTQYF.

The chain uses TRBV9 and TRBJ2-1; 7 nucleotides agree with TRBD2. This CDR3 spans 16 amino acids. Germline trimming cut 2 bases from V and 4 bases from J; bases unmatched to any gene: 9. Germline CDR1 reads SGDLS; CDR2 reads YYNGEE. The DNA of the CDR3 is TGTGCCAGCAGCGTCAGACTAGCCGGGGGTTACAATGAGCAGTTCTTC. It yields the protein CASSVRLAGGYNEQFF.

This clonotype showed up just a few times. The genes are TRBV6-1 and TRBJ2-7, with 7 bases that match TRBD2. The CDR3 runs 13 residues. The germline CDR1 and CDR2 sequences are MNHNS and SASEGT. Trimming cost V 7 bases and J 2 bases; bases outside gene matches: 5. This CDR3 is CASTGGRAYEQYF. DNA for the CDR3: TGTGCCAGCACGGGGGGTCGCGCCTACGAGCAGTACTTC.

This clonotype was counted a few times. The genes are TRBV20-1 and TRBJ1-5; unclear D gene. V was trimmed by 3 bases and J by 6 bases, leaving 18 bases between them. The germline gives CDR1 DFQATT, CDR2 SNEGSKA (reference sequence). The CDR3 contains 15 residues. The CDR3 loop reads CSARATSSGSQPQHF. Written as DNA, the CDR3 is TGCAGTGCTAGGGCTACATCCTCGGGGAGTCAGCCCCAGCATTTT.

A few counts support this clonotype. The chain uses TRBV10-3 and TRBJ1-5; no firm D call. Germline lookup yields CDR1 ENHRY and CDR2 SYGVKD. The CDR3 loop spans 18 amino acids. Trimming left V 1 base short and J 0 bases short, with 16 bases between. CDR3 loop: CAISEWAARSPSNQPQHF. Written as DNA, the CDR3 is TGTGCCATCAGTGAGTGGGCAGCCAGAAGCCCTAGCAATCAGCCCCAGCATTTT.